These 20 T cell receptor beta chains originate from one sample sequenced in a study of somatic mutations in cytotoxic T cells in rheumatoid arthritis. Only in-frame clones appear in the TCRdb table, and some are missing; sequencing was by immunoSEQ multiplex PCR. The sample holds around 24,000 clones, roughly 82% seen once. The specimen was CD8+ T cells sorted from blood. Receptors originate from a man aged 45-65 years in good health.

The J gene is TRBJ2-5, the V gene TRBV7-2; 9 bases fit TRBD2. The V and J ends lost 5 bases and 0 bases, in that order; junction bases with no gene match: 4. Germline V gene sequence: CDR1 SGHTA, CDR2 FQGNSA. CDR3 length: 15 amino acids. CDR3 DNA: TGTGCCAGCAGCATCGGACTAGCGTACCAAGAGACCCAGTACTTC. Translating gives CASSIGLAYQETQYF.

This clone was detected only a few times. The chain carries TRBV7-2 and TRBJ1-2; D unclear. The CDR3 covers 14 residues. Germline lookup yields CDR1 SGHTA and CDR2 FQGNSA. With 5 bases removed from V and 7 bases from J, the gap between germline ends came to 17 bases. This CDR3 reads CASSNLFLGAGYTF. The CDR3 coding sequence is TGTGCCAGCAGCAACCTCTTTCTGGGCGCTGGCTACACCTTC.

The chain couples TRBV2 to TRBJ2-7; D is possibly TRBD1 (5 bases). This CDR3 spans 13 amino acids. Germline lookup yields CDR1 SNHLY and CDR2 FYNNEI. Trimming took 8 bases from V and 3 from J, leaving 14 bases between them. The CDR3 DNA sequence: TGTGCCAGCCTACCCGACAGTGACTACGAGCAGTACTTC. Translation: CASLPDSDYEQYF.

In its sample, this clone was seen once. The chain is built from TRBV13 and TRBJ1-2, with 7 bases aligning to TRBD1. J lost 6 bases, V lost 4 bases, and 11 bases had no gene match. Looked up from germline, CDR1 is PRHDT and CDR2 is FYEKMQ (reference sequence). This CDR3 is 15 amino acids long. CDR3 sequence (DNA): TGTGCCAGCAGCTCCCGGGACAGATTTCTAGATGGCTACACCTTC. It encodes CASSSRDRFLDGYTF.

The CDR3 here is CASSLGGRVADTQYF. The CDR3 coding sequence is TGTGCCAGCAGCTTAGGAGGGAGGGTCGCAGATACGCAGTATTTT. The chain recombines TRBV11-2 with TRBJ2-3, with 7 bases aligning to TRBD2. Germline values: CDR1 SGHAT, CDR2 FQNNGV. The CDR3 sequence is 15 residues long. Trimming took 1 base from V and 4 from J; bases not matched to a gene: 5.

Comments on this clone: Mismatch with germline at one junction end may stem from a read error. J is TRBJ2-7 and V is TRBV10-3; 11 nucleotides align to TRBD2. The CDR3 loop spans 15 amino acids. The germline CDR1 and CDR2 sequences are ENHRY and SYGVKD. The CDR3 sequence: CASSELAGGSYEQYF. The DNA for the CDR3 is TGTGCCAGCAGTGAGCTAGCGGGAGGCTCCTACGAGCAGTACTTC.

The J gene is TRBJ2-3, the V gene TRBV2, with TRBD2 identical over 9 bases. The CDR3 runs 15 residues. Germline V CDR1 and CDR2: SNHLY, FYNNEI. With V trimmed by 4 bases and J by 4 bases, 6 bases remained unmatched. DNA for the CDR3: TGTGCCAGCAGTGTTCGAGCGGGAGGCGCAGATACGCAGTATTTT. Translating gives CASSVRAGGADTQYF.

The chain combines TRBV5-1 with TRBJ2-2, with D hard to call. The germline V gene has CDR1 SGHRS and CDR2 YFSETQ. V was trimmed by 1 base and J by 0 bases, leaving 7 bases between them. The CDR3 covers 15 residues. The CDR3: CASSLIQANTGELFF. DNA for the CDR3: TGCGCCAGCAGCTTGATACAAGCGAACACCGGGGAGCTGTTTTTT.

The gene calls are TRBV30 and TRBJ1-4, with D possibly TRBD1 on 5 matching bases. Germline loops: CDR1 GTSNPN, CDR2 SVGIG (reference sequence). The CDR3 is 15 residues long. The V and J ends lost 3 bases and 5 bases respectively, with 16 bases between them. This CDR3 reads CAWRELEGSNEKLFF. CDR3 bases: TGTGCCTGGAGAGAGTTAGAGGGGTCAAATGAAAAACTGTTTTTT.

The genes are TRBV27 and TRBJ2-3; D not certain. The germline CDR1 and CDR2 sequences are MNHEY and SMNVEV (reference sequence). V shed 2 bases and J shed 2 bases, with 11 bases lying between them. This CDR3 is 15 amino acids long. CDR3 residues: CASSLGGRPTDTQYF. The CDR3 DNA is TGTGCCAGCAGTTTAGGCGGACGCCCCACAGATACGCAGTATTTT.

The chain carries TRBV15 and TRBJ2-1; 7 bases map to TRBD2. Germline CDR1 reads LNHNV; CDR2 reads YYDKDF (reference sequence). After removal of 1 base from V and 6 bases from J, the junction contained 12 bases not matched to a gene. This CDR3 is 17 amino acids long. The CDR3 is CATSRGGGGGSINEQFF. For the CDR3, the DNA is TGTGCCACCAGCAGAGGCGGGGGAGGAGGGTCTATCAATGAGCAGTTCTTC.

This clone was seen a single time. The chain joins TRBV6-5 to TRBJ2-7, with 7 bases fitting TRBD2. The germline V gene has CDR1 MNHEY and CDR2 SVGAGI. This CDR3 is 14 amino acids long. The J segment lost 11 bases and the V segment lost 0 bases, leaving 10 bases of the junction unmatched. The CDR3 bases are TGTGCCAGCAGTTACTCGGGGGGACTAAGTCCGAAGTACTTC. It yields the protein CASSYSGGLSPKYF.

This clone was seen a single time. The genes are TRBV12-2 and TRBJ1-5; the table's D gene call, TRBD1, was not cross checked with the DNA. TRBV12-2 is a pseudogene segment. This CDR3 comprises 16 residues. The CDR3 coding sequence is TGTGCAAGTCGCTTAAGGTTGGACAAGCTCAATCAGCCCCAGCATTTT. This sequence encodes CASRLRLDKLNQPQHF.

The CDR3 loop is CAISGTSGRSNEQFF. CDR3 in DNA: TGTGCCATCAGTGGGACTAGCGGGAGGAGCAATGAGCAGTTCTTC. V gene TRBV10-3 combines with J gene TRBJ2-1, with 14 positions matching TRBD2. V was pared by 4 bases and J by 6 bases, with 2 bases of the junction left unmatched. This CDR3 has 15 residues. Germline CDR1 ENHRY, CDR2 SYGVKD.

V and J are TRBV6-6 and TRBJ1-3; D unclear. This CDR3 is 16 amino acids long. Germline values: CDR1 MNHNY, CDR2 SVGAGI (reference sequence). V was trimmed by 0 bases and J by 5 bases, leaving 14 bases between them. The DNA for the CDR3 is TGTGCCAGCAGTTACTCGATCTCAGGTGTTCGAAACACCATATATTTT. Translation gives CASSYSISGVRNTIYF.

V is TRBV4-1 and J is TRBJ2-1; 7 bases are a match to TRBD2. V lost 4 bases, J lost 9 bases, and 9 bases stayed unmatched. The CDR3 is 14 amino acids. Germline values: CDR1 MGHRA, CDR2 YSYEKL. This CDR3 reads CASSLRRLAGEQFF. The CDR3, as DNA: TGCGCCAGCAGCCTACGACGACTAGCCGGTGAGCAGTTCTTC.

The rearrangement joins TRBV7-9 to TRBJ1-1, with 10 bases aligning to TRBD1. Germline V gene lookup returns CDR1 SEHNR and CDR2 FQNEAQ (reference sequence). The CDR3 covers 16 residues. V was pared by 3 bases and J by 7 bases, with 11 bases of the junction left unmatched. For the CDR3, the DNA is TGTGCCAGCAGCTTTTCGACAGGGGGCTATGGAAATGAAGCTTTCTTT. It translates to CASSFSTGGYGNEAFF.

This rearrangement joins TRBV11-2 to TRBJ2-3; the D is unclear. V was pared by 1 base and J by 2 bases, with 7 bases between. CDR3 size: 14 residues. In germline, CDR1 is SGHAT, CDR2 FQNNGV. The CDR3 reads CASSLGQFTDTQYF. The CDR3 DNA reads as TGTGCCAGCAGCTTAGGGCAGTTCACAGATACGCAGTATTTT.

Points on this clone: At one end, the junction sequence differs from germline, possibly due to a read error. The sample contains more than one DNA sequence encoding this CDR3. DNA of the CDR3: TGTGCCAGCAGGGGACAGGCCCCGGAGGCTTTCTTC. As protein: CASRGQAPEAFF. The V and J genes are TRBV6-1 and TRBJ1-1, with TRBD1 identical over 8 bases. The CDR3 is 12 amino acids. Germline V gene lookup returns CDR1 MNHNS and CDR2 SASEGT.

The chain uses TRBV7-9 and TRBJ1-3, with D tentatively TRBD1 (6 bases). The germline V and J ends were trimmed by 6 bases and 1 base, with 13 bases remaining between them. Looked up from germline, CDR1 is SEHNR and CDR2 is FQNEAQ (reference sequence). The CDR3 is made up of 15 amino acids. The CDR3 DNA sequence: TGTGCCAGCAGATCGACAGGAACTTCTGGAAACACCATATATTTT. Translated: CASRSTGTSGNTIYF. Full variable domain (missing parts from reference TRBV7-9 and TRBJ1-3): DTGVSQNPRHKITKRGQNVTFRCDPISEHNRLYWYRQTLGQGPEFLTYFQNEAQLEKSRLLSDRFSAERPKGSFSTLEIQRTEQGDSAMYLCASRSTGTSGNTIYFGEGSWLTVV.